The present T cell receptor beta chain was sequenced within a study of human T cells and chemical hapten exposure. Study-level background: Yields of TCR per sample differed, chiefly owing to small differences in pooled library volume.

Sample time point: healthy volunteer bleed at 6 weeks. RNA extraction used unfractionated whole blood as the source of total RNA. The library tagged each cDNA molecule with unique molecular identifiers. Authors' methods: Samples had a median of 95,638 TCRs, ranging roughly 23,224 to 700,000. Each CDR3 protein is one row after TCRdb ran MiXCR on the RACE reads. The V and J calls reflect TCRdb's pipeline rather than the authors' work. The sample has 70,000 to 85,000 distinct CDR3 sequences; roughly 8.7% are singletons. The J segment lost 3 bases and the V segment lost 3 bases, leaving 4 bases of the junction unmatched. The germline V gene has CDR1 SGDLS and CDR2 YYNGEE. The CDR3 runs to 16 residues.

The specimen sequenced was whole blood. This receptor was identified in a male donor in good health. Some clones in this sample may be carry-over from other donors' samples. This sequence joins TRBV9 and TRBJ2-3; the match to TRBD2 covers 13 bases. In DNA, the CDR3 is TGTGCCAGCAGCGATGGGACTAGCGGGATAACAGATACGCAGTATTTT. Translation gives CASSDGTSGITDTQYF.